These 6 T cell receptor beta chains were all obtained from the same sample, sequenced in a study. TCRdb reprocessed the 5' RACE reads with MiXCR, giving one entry per CDR3 protein. The sample lists fewer than 50,000 distinct CDR3 sequences; around 23% were seen once. Cells sorted as Tregs were CD4+, CD25+ and CD127-/low. The material sequenced was Tregs sorted from a lymph node. These receptors all stem from a female donor with breast cancer.

This clonotype was found a few times. The CDR3 coding sequence is TGTGCCAGCAGCCATCCGGGACAGGGGGCGCGGGGCTATGGCTACACCTTC. It is translated as CASSHPGQGARGYGYTF. V is TRBV7-9 and J is TRBJ1-2; 12 nucleotides align to TRBD1. The CDR3 runs to 17 residues. Germline-derived CDR1 and CDR2 are SEHNR and FQNEAQ (reference sequence). Unmatched junction bases numbered 11, after V lost 5 bases and J lost 4 bases.

In its sample, this clonotype was seen many times. The CDR3 sequence: CASSLRGSTLQETQYF. CDR3 nucleotides: TGTGCCAGCAGCTTAAGGGGGAGCACCCTCCAAGAGACCCAGTACTTC. The V call is TRBV5-6, the J call TRBJ2-5, with D possibly matching TRBD1 (6 bases). CDR1 SGHDT and CDR2 YYEEEE come from the germline V gene. The CDR3 covers 16 residues. Trimming took off 2 bases at V and 1 base at J, with 15 bases between the two ends.

This clonotype came up many times. The chain carries TRBV6-4 and TRBJ2-6; the match to TRBD2 covers 7 bases. Per germline, CDR1 MRHNA and CDR2 SNTAGT. This CDR3 spans 17 amino acids. With V trimmed by 7 bases and J by 2 bases, 11 bases remained unmatched. DNA of the CDR3: TGTGCCAGCACCCGACTAGCAGGACCCCCTGGGGCCAACGTCCTGACTTTC. This sequence encodes CASTRLAGPPGANVLTF.

There are a few counts of this clonotype. V is TRBV5-1 and J is TRBJ1-4; 10 nucleotides align to TRBD1. V trimming: 0 bases; J trimming: 8 bases; junction bases outside the gene matches: 4. Germline CDR1 SGHRS, CDR2 YFSETQ. The CDR3 has 15 amino acids. CDR3 bases: TGCGCCAGCAGCTTGGTGGGACAGGGGATGGAAAAACTGTTTTTT. Translating gives CASSLVGQGMEKLFF.

There are many counts of this clonotype. This rearrangement joins TRBV27 to TRBJ2-1; D remains ambiguous. V lost 6 bases and J 0 bases, leaving 12 bases between the germline ends. The CDR3 spans 15 residues. In germline, CDR1 is MNHEY, CDR2 SMNVEV (reference sequence). Here the CDR3 DNA reads TGTGCCAGCAGCTTGACAAGGAGCTCCTACAATGAGCAGTTCTTC. It is translated as CASSLTRSSYNEQFF.

As concerns this clonotype: A single base separates this from a much larger clone, so it may be a read error. V and J are TRBV20-1 and TRBJ1-1; 8 nucleotides agree with TRBD1. This CDR3 is built from 14 residues. Germline CDR1 and CDR2: DFQATT and SNEGSKA (reference sequence). CDR3 nucleotides: TGCGGTGCGCCGGGACAGGACAAGTACGCTGAAGCTTTCTTT. Residues: CGAPGQDKYAEAFF.